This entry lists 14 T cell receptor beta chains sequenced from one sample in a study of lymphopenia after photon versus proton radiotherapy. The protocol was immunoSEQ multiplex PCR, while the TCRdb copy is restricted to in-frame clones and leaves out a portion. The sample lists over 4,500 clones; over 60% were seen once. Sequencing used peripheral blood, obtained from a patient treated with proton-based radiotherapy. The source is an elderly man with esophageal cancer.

The CDR3 nucleotides are TGTGCCAGCAGCCCGGCTGCGGTGAACACCGGGGAGCTGTTTTTT. Its translation is CASSPAAVNTGELFF. This chain links TRBV7-7 with TRBJ2-2, with unresolved D. V lost 5 bases and J 1 base, leaving 11 bases between the germline ends. The V gene's germline CDR1 is SSHAT and CDR2 FNYEAQ (reference sequence). The CDR3 has 15 amino acids.

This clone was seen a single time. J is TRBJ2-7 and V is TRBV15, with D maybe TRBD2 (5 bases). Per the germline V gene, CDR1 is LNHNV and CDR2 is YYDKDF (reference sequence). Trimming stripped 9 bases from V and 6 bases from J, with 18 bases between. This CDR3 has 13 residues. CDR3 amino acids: CATGGLDGREQYF. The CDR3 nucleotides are TGTGCCACGGGCGGGTTGGACGGACGCGAGCAGTACTTC.

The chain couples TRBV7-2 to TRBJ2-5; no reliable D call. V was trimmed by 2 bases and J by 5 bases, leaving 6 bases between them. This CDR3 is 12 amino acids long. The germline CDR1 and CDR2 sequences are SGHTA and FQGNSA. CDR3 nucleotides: TGTGCCAGCAGCTTATTAACGGAGACCCAGTACTTC. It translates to CASSLLTETQYF. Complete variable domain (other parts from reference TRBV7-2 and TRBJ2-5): GAGVSQSPSNKVTEKGKDVELRCDPISGHTALYWYRQSLGQGLEFLIYFQGNSAPDKSGLPSDRFSAERTGGSVSTLTIQRTQQEDSAVYLCASSLLTETQYFGPGTRLLVL.

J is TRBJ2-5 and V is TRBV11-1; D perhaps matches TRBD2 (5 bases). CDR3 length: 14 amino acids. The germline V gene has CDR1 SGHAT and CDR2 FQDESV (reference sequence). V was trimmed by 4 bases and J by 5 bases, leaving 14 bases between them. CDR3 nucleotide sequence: TGTGCCAGCAGCTCCCGGACTGCCCTGGAGACCCAGTACTTC. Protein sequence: CASSSRTALETQYF.

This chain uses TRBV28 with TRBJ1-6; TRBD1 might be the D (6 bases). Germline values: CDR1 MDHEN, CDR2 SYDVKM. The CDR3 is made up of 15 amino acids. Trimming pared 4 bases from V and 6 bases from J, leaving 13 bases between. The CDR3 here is CASSSPGQTNSPLHF. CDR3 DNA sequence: TGTGCCAGCAGTTCCCCGGGACAAACTAATTCACCCCTCCACTTT.

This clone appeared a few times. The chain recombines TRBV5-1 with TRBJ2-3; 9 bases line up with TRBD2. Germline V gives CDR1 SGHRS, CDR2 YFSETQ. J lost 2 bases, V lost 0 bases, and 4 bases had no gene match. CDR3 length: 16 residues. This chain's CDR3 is CASSLVLAGVTDTQYF. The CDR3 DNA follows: TGCGCCAGCAGCTTGGTGTTAGCGGGGGTCACAGATACGCAGTATTTT.

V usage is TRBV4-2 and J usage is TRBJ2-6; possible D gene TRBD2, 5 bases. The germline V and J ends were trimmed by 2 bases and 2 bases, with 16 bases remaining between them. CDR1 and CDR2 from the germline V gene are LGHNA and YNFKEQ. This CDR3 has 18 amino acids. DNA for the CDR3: TGTGCCAGCAGCCAAAGGCTCGGGGTTCAAGCTGGGGCCAACGTCCTGACTTTC. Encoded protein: CASSQRLGVQAGANVLTF.

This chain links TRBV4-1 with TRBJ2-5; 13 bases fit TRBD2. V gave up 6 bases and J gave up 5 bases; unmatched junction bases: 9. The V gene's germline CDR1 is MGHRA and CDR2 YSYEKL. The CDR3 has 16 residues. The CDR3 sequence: CASSREGTSGTETQYF. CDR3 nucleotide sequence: TGCGCCAGCAGTCGAGAAGGGACTAGCGGGACTGAGACCCAGTACTTC.

Here the CDR3 reads CAITSGKIAFF. CDR3 DNA: TGTGCCATCACGAGCGGGAAAATAGCTTTCTTT. The chain employs TRBV6-6 and TRBJ1-1; D not resolved. The ends were cut back, 10 bases at V and 10 bases at J, with 16 bases in the middle. CDR1 and CDR2 from the germline V gene are MNHNY and SVGAGI (reference sequence). The CDR3 is 11 amino acids.

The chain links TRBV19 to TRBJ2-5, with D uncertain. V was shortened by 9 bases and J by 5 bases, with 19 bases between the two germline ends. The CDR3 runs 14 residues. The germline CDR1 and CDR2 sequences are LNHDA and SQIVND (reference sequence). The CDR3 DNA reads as TGTGCCAGCCGTGACGATGGCTTTAGGGAGACCCAGTACTTC. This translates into CASRDDGFRETQYF.

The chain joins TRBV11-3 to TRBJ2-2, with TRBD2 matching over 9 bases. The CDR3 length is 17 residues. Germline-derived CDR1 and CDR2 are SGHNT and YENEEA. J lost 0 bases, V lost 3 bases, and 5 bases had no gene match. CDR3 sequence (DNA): TGTGCCAGCAGCTTGTCTAGCGGGATCACGAACACCGGGGAGCTGTTTTTT. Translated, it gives CASSLSSGITNTGELFF.

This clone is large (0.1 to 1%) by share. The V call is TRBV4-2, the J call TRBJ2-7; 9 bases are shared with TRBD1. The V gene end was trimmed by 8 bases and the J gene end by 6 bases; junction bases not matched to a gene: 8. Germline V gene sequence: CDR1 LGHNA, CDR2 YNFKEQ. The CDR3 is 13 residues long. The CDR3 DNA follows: TGTGCCAGCGGGGACAGGGTGAGTGGCGAGCAGTACTTC. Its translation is CASGDRVSGEQYF.

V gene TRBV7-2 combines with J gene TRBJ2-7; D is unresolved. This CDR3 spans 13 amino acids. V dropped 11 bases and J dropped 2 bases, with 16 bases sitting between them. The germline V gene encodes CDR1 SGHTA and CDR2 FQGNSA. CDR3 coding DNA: TGTGCCTGGGATTCCGGGCCGACCTACGAGCAGTACTTC. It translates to CAWDSGPTYEQYF.

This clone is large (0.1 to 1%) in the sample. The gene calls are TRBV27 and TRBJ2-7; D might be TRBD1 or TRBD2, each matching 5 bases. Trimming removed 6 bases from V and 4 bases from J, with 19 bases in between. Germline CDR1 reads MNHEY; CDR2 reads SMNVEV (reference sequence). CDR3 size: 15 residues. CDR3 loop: CASSPGQGPGYEQYF. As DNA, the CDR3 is TGTGCCAGCAGCCCCGGGCAGGGCCCGGGGTACGAGCAGTACTTC.